These 18 T cell receptor beta chains share one sample of origin, sequenced in a study of blood T cell repertoires in COVID-19. Clones were read by immunoSEQ multiplex PCR, and TCRdb kept only the in-frame ones, dropping some. The sample consists of roughly 260,000 clones, 82% of them appearing once. Sequenced material: peripheral blood. The receptors originated from a woman in her 70s with acute or convalescent COVID-19.

The rearrangement uses TRBV6-2 or TRBV6-3 and TRBJ1-1, with a weak D call TRBD1 (5 bases). The V and J ends lost 2 bases and 0 bases respectively, with 10 bases between them. The CDR3 is 15 amino acids. Looked up from germline, CDR1 is MNHEY and CDR2 is SVGEGT. DNA of the CDR3: TGTGCCAGCAGTTACCAGGAGGGGATGAACACTGAAGCTTTCTTT. It codes for CASSYQEGMNTEAFF.

The gene calls are TRBV6-5 and TRBJ1-2; 9 bases match TRBD1. This CDR3 comprises 13 residues. With 5 bases clipped from V and 5 bases from J, the junction kept 3 bases outside the gene matches. The germline V gene has CDR1 MNHEY and CDR2 SVGAGI. CDR3 DNA: TGTGCCAGCAGTACCGGGACAGGGTATGGCTACACCTTC. Amino acid sequence: CASSTGTGYGYTF.

V usage is TRBV5-3 and J usage is TRBJ2-6, with D tentatively TRBD1 (6 bases). Being an ORF, TRBV5-3 has a function that is uncertain. Trimming cost V 3 bases and J 4 bases, with 23 bases left between them. This CDR3 has 19 amino acids. CDR3 sequence reads: CARSYTFRQGLLGANVLTF. CDR3 in DNA: TGTGCCAGAAGCTATACTTTTAGGCAGGGGTTGTTGGGGGCCAACGTCCTGACTTTC.

The V gene is TRBV4-2, the J gene TRBJ1-3, with TRBD1 matching 7 bases. The germline V gene encodes CDR1 LGHNA and CDR2 YNFKEQ. The V gene end was trimmed by 1 base and the J gene end by 2 bases; junction bases not matched to a gene: 8. The CDR3 sequence is 17 residues long. The CDR3 DNA sequence: TGTGCCAGCAGCCAAGCAATGACAGGGAGAGCTGGAAACACCATATATTTT. Amino acid sequence: CASSQAMTGRAGNTIYF.

The CDR3 DNA follows: TGCGCCAGCAGCCGCGATAACCGAGGCACAGATACGCAGTATTTT. Amino acid sequence: CASSRDNRGTDTQYF. The chain links TRBV4-1 to TRBJ2-3, with D uncertain. The CDR3 contains 15 residues. In germline, CDR1 is MGHRA, CDR2 YSYEKL. V was pared by 4 bases and J by 1 base, with 12 bases between.

This sequence joins TRBV3-1 (or the pseudogene TRBV3-2) and TRBJ2-7; D is unresolved. Trimming removed 4 bases at V and 6 bases at J, with 10 bases between. The CDR3 length is 12 residues. Looked up from germline, CDR1 is LGHDT and CDR2 is YNNKEL (reference sequence). The CDR3 DNA reads TGTGCCAGCAGCCTCTTATGGGCCGAGCAGTACTTC. Protein sequence: CASSLLWAEQYF.

The rearrangement links TRBV5-6 to TRBJ2-5; 8 bases agree with TRBD2. Germline-derived CDR1 and CDR2 are SGHDT and YYEEEE. CDR3 size: 16 residues. V lost 5 bases to trimming and J lost 2 bases; unmatched junction nucleotides: 11. The DNA for the CDR3 is TGTGCCAGCAGGCTGACGGGGGGGCGAGGGCAAGAGACCCAGTACTTC. Encoded protein: CASRLTGGRGQETQYF.

The table lists this clone with a count of one. The V gene is TRBV14, the J gene TRBJ1-5; D is possibly TRBD1 (6 bases). The CDR3 is 15 amino acids. V was trimmed by 4 bases and J by 1 base, leaving 11 bases between them. Germline CDR1 reads SGHDN; CDR2 reads FVKESK. The CDR3 sequence: CASSPYGQSNQPQHF. DNA of the CDR3: TGTGCCAGCAGCCCGTATGGACAGAGCAATCAGCCCCAGCATTTT.

The V gene is TRBV6-5, the J gene TRBJ1-1; no firm D call. Germline V gene sequence: CDR1 MNHEY, CDR2 SVGAGI. The V end lost 6 bases, the J end lost 11 bases, and 13 bases lay between the germline ends. This CDR3 has 11 residues. The CDR3 sequence is CASRGPRKAFF. The CDR3 DNA reads TGTGCCAGCAGGGGTCCTAGGAAGGCTTTCTTT.

The chain couples TRBV5-4 to TRBJ2-6; unclear D gene. This CDR3 region has 15 residues. Germline CDR1 is SGHNT and CDR2 is YYREEE (reference sequence). The V gene lost 3 bases and the J gene lost 0 bases, with 7 bases spanning the gap. Here the CDR3 DNA reads TGTGCCAGCAGCTCACTAAACTCTGGGGCCAACGTCCTGACTTTC. Protein sequence: CASSSLNSGANVLTF.

This rearrangement joins TRBV12-3 or TRBV12-4 to TRBJ1-1; D is ambiguous. V was cut by 3 bases and J by 7 bases, with 12 bases left in between. The CDR3 runs to 13 residues. Here the CDR3 reads CASSFTHEYEAFF. Written as DNA, the CDR3 is TGTGCCAGCAGTTTCACCCACGAGTATGAAGCTTTCTTT.

The J gene is TRBJ1-5, the V gene TRBV2, with TRBD1 identical over 8 bases. Germline CDR1 and CDR2: SNHLY and FYNNEI. This CDR3 is 14 amino acids long. V was clipped by 6 bases and J by 6 bases; unmatched bases: 7. The CDR3 loop reads CASSRRGLGQPQHF. The CDR3 DNA sequence: TGTGCCAGCAGCCGCAGGGGGCTCGGTCAGCCCCAGCATTTT.

In this sample, this clone turned up once. V usage is TRBV12-3 or TRBV12-4 and J usage is TRBJ2-1; 7 bases line up with TRBD1. J lost 9 bases, V lost 6 bases, and 8 bases had no gene match. The CDR3 length is 13 residues. The CDR3 DNA follows: TGTGCCAGCAGCTTTACAGGGGAAATTGAGCAGTTCTTC. Protein product: CASSFTGEIEQFF.

J is TRBJ1-4 and V is TRBV10-1, with 9 bases matching TRBD1. Germline V CDR1 and CDR2: WNHNN, SYGVQD (reference sequence). CDR3 size: 15 residues. Germline trimming cut 2 bases from V and 5 bases from J; bases unmatched to any gene: 3. CDR3 coding DNA: TGCGCCAGCAGTGAGGGGACAGGGCAAAATGAAAAACTGTTTTTT. Protein product: CASSEGTGQNEKLFF.

This sequence joins TRBV5-6 and TRBJ1-1, with a tentative D call TRBD1 (5 bases). Germline loops: CDR1 SGHDT, CDR2 YYEEEE. This CDR3 contains 13 residues. Trimming took off 4 bases at V and 7 bases at J, with 14 bases between the two ends. The CDR3 DNA reads as TGTGCCAGCAGCCAAACGCACGGGGGTGAAGCTTTCTTT. As protein: CASSQTHGGEAFF. Variable domain in full (rest from reference TRBV5-6 and TRBJ1-1): DAGVTQSPTHLIKTRGQQVTLRCSPKSGHDTVSWYQQALGQGPQFIFQYYEEEERQRGNFPDRFSGHQFPNYSSELNVNALLLGDSALYLCASSQTHGGEAFFGQGTRLTVV.

This clone was detected only once. As DNA, the CDR3 is TGCGCCAGCAGCCAAGACCTTCGACAGGGGCGGCGCTACACCTTC. It specifies CASSQDLRQGRRYTF. The chain is built from TRBV4-3 and TRBJ1-2, with TRBD1 matching over 8 bases. Trimming at V came to 0 bases and at J to 9 bases, leaving 9 bases not matched to a gene. The CDR3 is 15 residues long. Germline V gene sequence: CDR1 LGHNA, CDR2 YSLEER.

The chain uses TRBV30 and TRBJ1-2, with TRBD1 matching over 7 bases. The CDR3 spans 12 residues. Trimming at V came to 2 bases and at J to 8 bases, leaving 5 bases not matched to a gene. The germline gives CDR1 GTSNPN, CDR2 SVGIG (reference sequence). CDR3 coding DNA: TGTGCCTGGAGTCCCACAGGGGAAGGCTACACCTTC. It yields the protein CAWSPTGEGYTF.

This clone was found many times. The rearrangement uses TRBV18 and TRBJ1-5; 7 positions agree with TRBD1. Per the germline V gene, CDR1 is KGHSH and CDR2 is LQKENI. V lost 3 bases, J lost 7 bases, and 6 bases stayed unmatched. The CDR3 loop spans 14 amino acids. This CDR3 reads CASSPAGGVQPQHF. The CDR3 nucleotides read TGTGCCAGCTCACCGGCAGGGGGTGTCCAGCCCCAGCATTTT. The whole variable domain, filled in from reference TRBV18 and TRBJ1-5, reads NAGVMQNPRHLVRRRGQEARLRCSPMKGHSHVYWYRQLPEEGLKFMVYLQKENIIDESGMPKERFSAEFPKEGPSILRIQQVVRGDSAAYFCASSPAGGVQPQHFGDGTRLSIL.